Presented here are 9 T cell receptor beta chains from one specimen sequenced in a study of T cell repertoires in cytomegalovirus infection. A single record per CDR3 protein comes from TCRdb applying MiXCR to the reads. The sample shows about a million distinct CDR3 sequences, under 40% of them seen only once. No antigen has been assigned to these receptors. Sequencing used cultured CD8+ T cells from PBMCs, obtained from culture after CMV antigen stimulation. Receptor source: a human donor in good health (CMV status not recorded). Some clones in this sample may be carry-over from other donors' samples.

The sample holds one count of this clonotype. This chain connects TRBV27 to TRBJ1-2; D call uncertain. The CDR3 covers 13 residues. Germline CDR1 MNHEY, CDR2 SMNVEV (reference sequence). Trimming took 5 bases from V and 3 from J, leaving 10 bases between them. This chain's CDR3 is CASSGLVDYGYTF. CDR3 in DNA: TGTGCCAGCAGTGGGTTGGTTGACTATGGCTACACCTTC.

This clonotype was detected a few times. The chain is built from TRBV27 and TRBJ1-1, with a tentative D call TRBD1 (5 bases). There are 13 residues in the CDR3. Trimming took 8 bases from V and 2 from J, leaving 12 bases between them. Germline lookup yields CDR1 MNHEY and CDR2 SMNVEV (reference sequence). The CDR3 nucleotides read TGTGCCAGCCAAATTGGGGGAAACACTGAAGCTTTCTTT. Protein: CASQIGGNTEAFF.

V usage is TRBV27 and J usage is TRBJ2-7, with 7 bases lining up with TRBD2. Germline trimming cut 5 bases from V and 8 bases from J; bases unmatched to any gene: 9. The CDR3 is 13 amino acids. Germline loops: CDR1 MNHEY, CDR2 SMNVEV (reference sequence). The CDR3 here is CASSAGELSKQYV. CDR3 coding DNA: TGTGCCAGCAGTGCGGGGGAACTATCCAAGCAGTACGTC.

V gene TRBV6-1 combines with J gene TRBJ2-1; the D is unclear. The CDR3 runs 16 residues. CDR1 and CDR2 (germline): MNHNS, SASEGT. Between the trimmed V and J ends, which lost 2 bases and 0 bases, there was a span of 11 bases. Written as DNA, the CDR3 is TGTGCCAGCAGTGAATTTCAGGCGAGCTCCTACAATGAGCAGTTCTTC. Translating gives CASSEFQASSYNEQFF.

The chain recombines TRBV19 with TRBJ2-6; no reliable D call. CDR1 LNHDA and CDR2 SQIVND come from the germline V gene (reference sequence). CDR3 size: 14 residues. V shed 8 bases and J shed 0 bases, with 8 bases lying between them. CDR3 in amino acids: CASHVLSGANVLTF. The CDR3 nucleotides read TGTGCCAGTCACGTACTCTCTGGGGCCAACGTCCTGACTTTC.

This clonotype was picked up many times. The chain carries TRBV7-2 and TRBJ2-4; 9 nucleotides match TRBD1. J gave up 5 bases and V 3 bases, and 8 bases lay outside the gene matches. The germline V gene encodes CDR1 SGHTA and CDR2 FQGNSA. This CDR3 contains 16 residues. CDR3 sequence reads: CASSFLDRGIENIQYF. The CDR3 DNA follows: TGTGCCAGCAGCTTTTTAGACAGGGGGATTGAAAACATTCAGTACTTC.

The chain carries TRBV5-6 and TRBJ2-7; D may be TRBD1 (12 bases). CDR3 length equals 19 residues. Germline V CDR1 and CDR2: SGHDT, YYEEEE. The V end was cut by 4 bases, the J end by 6 bases, with 32 bases between. The CDR3 coding sequence is TGTGCCAGCAGCCAAATCGGGACAGGGGGCAGACTAGCGGGGATCGAGCAGTACTTC. Amino acid sequence: CASSQIGTGGRLAGIEQYF.

The chain uses TRBV6-1 and TRBJ2-1; D gene ambiguous. V was pared by 6 bases and J by 0 bases, with 12 bases between. Germline V gene lookup returns CDR1 MNHNS and CDR2 SASEGT. CDR3 length equals 15 residues. The CDR3 nucleotides read TGTGCCAGCAGCGCTGCGCCTAGCTCCTACAATGAGCAGTTCTTC. This sequence encodes CASSAAPSSYNEQFF.

In this sample, this clonotype turned up a few times. The chain links TRBV7-8 to TRBJ2-3; D might be TRBD1 or TRBD2, each matching 6 bases. The CDR3 length is 15 residues. V lost 0 bases and J 6 bases, leaving 13 bases between the germline ends. Germline assignment: CDR1 SGHVS and CDR2 FQNEAQ. The CDR3 DNA follows: TGTGCCAGCAGCTTAGCTCTGGGGGGCCGGGATACGCAGTATTTT. This sequence encodes CASSLALGGRDTQYF. The variable domain in full, with the rest retrieved from reference TRBV7-8 and TRBJ2-3, is GAGVSQSPRYKVAKRGQDVALRCDPISGHVSLFWYQQALGQGPEFLTYFQNEAQLDKSGLPSDRFFAERPEGSVSTLKIQRTQQEDSAVYLCASSLALGGRDTQYFGPGTRLTVL.